Following are 15 T cell receptor beta chains from one sample sequenced in a study of blood T cell repertoires in COVID-19. Data came from immunoSEQ multiplex PCR; TCRdb stores just in-frame clones and leaves some out. The data show more than 150,000 clones, with around 86% seen just once and roughly 6.7% held by the top ten. Sequencing input: peripheral blood. These receptor sequences come from a man aged 35 to 55 with acute or convalescent COVID-19.

V is TRBV4-1 and J is TRBJ2-1; the match to TRBD2 covers 14 bases. The CDR3 is made up of 17 amino acids. Germline V gene sequence: CDR1 MGHRA, CDR2 YSYEKL. The ends lost 3 bases at V and 2 bases at J; junction bases unmatched: 3. Here the CDR3 reads CASSQGTSGGTYNEQFF. Written as DNA, the CDR3 is TGCGCCAGCAGCCAGGGGACTAGCGGGGGAACCTACAATGAGCAGTTCTTC.

V gene TRBV5-8 combines with J gene TRBJ2-7; D gene unclear. V was clipped by 6 bases and J by 7 bases, with 20 bases between them. CDR3 size: 14 residues. Germline V lookup: CDR1 SGHTS, CDR2 YDEGEE. The CDR3 DNA is TGTGCCAGCATCGTAGCCCTATTGGCGGAGGAGCAGTACTTC. It yields the protein CASIVALLAEEQYF. The full variable domain, its missing parts supplied by reference TRBV5-8 and TRBJ2-7, is EAGVTQSPTHLIKTRGQQATLRCSPISGHTSVYWYQQALGLGLQFLLWYDEGEERNRGNFPPRFSGRQFPNYSSELNVNALELEDSALYLCASIVALLAEEQYFGPGTRLTVT.

The chain carries TRBV7-2 and TRBJ2-7, with no clear D. V lost 1 base and J 2 bases, leaving 9 bases between the germline ends. The CDR3 length is 14 residues. The germline gives CDR1 SGHTA, CDR2 FQGNSA. CDR3 coding DNA: TGTGCCAGCAGCTTAGTGGGCAGCCCCTACGAGCAGTACTTC. Translated, it gives CASSLVGSPYEQYF.

The rearrangement links TRBV6-5 to TRBJ1-6, with 10 nucleotides matching TRBD1. The CDR3 consists of 15 residues. The junction had 6 bases not matched to a gene; V was cut back by 6 bases and J by 7 bases. CDR1 and CDR2 (germline): MNHEY, SVGAGI. This CDR3 reads CASRLGGQGNSPLHF. The CDR3 coding sequence is TGTGCCAGCAGGCTAGGGGGACAGGGGAATTCACCCCTCCACTTT.

The J gene is TRBJ2-2, the V gene TRBV2; 11 nucleotides align to TRBD1. V lost 6 bases, J lost 6 bases, and 6 bases stayed unmatched. The CDR3 is 15 amino acids. Germline V gene lookup returns CDR1 SNHLY and CDR2 FYNNEI. CDR3 bases: TGTGCCAGCAGCGGGACAGGGGGGTTGGCCGGGGAGCTGTTTTTT. Residues: CASSGTGGLAGELFF.

This chain links TRBV29-1 with TRBJ2-4; TRBD2 matches at 15 bases. CDR3 length equals 15 residues. Per germline, CDR1 SQVTM and CDR2 ANQGSEA. V gave up 6 bases and J gave up 6 bases; unmatched junction bases: 6. In nucleotides, the CDR3 is TGCAGCGTAAGAACGGGACTAGCGGGGGGAAACATTCAGTACTTC. Its protein product is CSVRTGLAGGNIQYF.

The chain links TRBV6-6 to TRBJ1-2; no clear D gene. This CDR3 spans 14 amino acids. V lost 0 bases to trimming and J lost 1 base, with 6 bases between them. The germline V gene has CDR1 MNHNY and CDR2 SVGAGI (reference sequence). The CDR3 bases are TGTGCCAGCAGTTACTCAGAGAATAACTATGGCTACACCTTC. This encodes CASSYSENNYGYTF.

V usage is TRBV7-2 and J usage is TRBJ2-5, with TRBD2 identical over 7 bases. V shed 1 base and J 5 bases; nucleotides not matched to a gene: 7. Germline V lookup: CDR1 SGHTA, CDR2 FQGNSA. This CDR3 is built from 15 residues. Here the CDR3 DNA reads TGTGCCAGCAGCTTAGGGACTAGGGGAGGTGAGACCCAGTACTTC. Residues: CASSLGTRGGETQYF. The full variable domain, completed using reference TRBV7-2 and TRBJ2-5, is GAGVSQSPSNKVTEKGKDVELRCDPISGHTALYWYRQSLGQGLEFLIYFQGNSAPDKSGLPSDRFSAERTGGSVSTLTIQRTQQEDSAVYLCASSLGTRGGETQYFGPGTRLLVL.

This clone was detected only once. The chain has TRBV11-2 and TRBJ2-5, with TRBD2 matching over 9 bases. The CDR3 is made up of 17 amino acids. The V and J ends lost 5 bases and 0 bases, in that order; junction bases with no gene match: 10. CDR1 is SGHAT and CDR2 is FQNNGV in the germline V gene. CDR3 amino acids: CASSRPPAGGYQETQYF. The CDR3 DNA reads as TGTGCCAGCAGCCGACCCCCTGCGGGGGGGTACCAAGAGACCCAGTACTTC.

The genes are TRBV5-1 and TRBJ2-7, with a weak D call TRBD2 (5 bases). CDR3 length: 14 residues. V was shortened by 2 bases and J by 5 bases, with 14 bases between the two germline ends. Germline V gene data show CDR1 as SGHRS and CDR2 as YFSETQ. The CDR3 bases are TGCGCCAGCAGCTTTTTAACGGGGAGTAACGAGCAGTACTTC. Amino acids: CASSFLTGSNEQYF.

This clone showed up just once. J is TRBJ2-7 and V is TRBV11-2, with a possible D match to TRBD2 (6 bases). This CDR3 spans 15 amino acids. Between the trimmed V and J ends, which lost 4 bases and 1 base, there was a span of 14 bases. Germline V gene data show CDR1 as SGHAT and CDR2 as FQNNGV. The CDR3, as DNA: TGTGCCAGCAGCTCTACGGCGGGGAGTTCCTACGAGCAGTACTTC. Its translation: CASSSTAGSSYEQYF.

The J gene is TRBJ1-1, the V gene TRBV29-1; 9 nucleotides line up with TRBD1. Germline CDR1 SQVTM, CDR2 ANQGSEA. V lost 4 bases and J lost 5; bases outside the gene matches: 8. The CDR3 runs to 14 residues. The CDR3: CSVGRGTGRTEAFF. Here the CDR3 DNA reads TGCAGCGTTGGGAGAGGGACAGGGCGAACTGAAGCTTTCTTT.

J is TRBJ1-2 and V is TRBV15, with D possibly TRBD1 on 5 matching bases. The germline V gene encodes CDR1 LNHNV and CDR2 YYDKDF (reference sequence). The CDR3 sequence is 12 residues long. Trimming cost V 5 bases and J 5 bases, with 9 bases left between them. In DNA form, the CDR3 reads TGTGCCACCAGCGCGGGGGGTTATGGCTACACCTTC. Amino acids: CATSAGGYGYTF.

This chain links TRBV29-1 with TRBJ1-5, with a possible D match to TRBD1 (6 bases). The CDR3 runs 13 residues. Germline V gene sequence: CDR1 SQVTM, CDR2 ANQGSEA. The germline V and J ends were trimmed by 6 bases and 7 bases, with 16 bases remaining between them. The CDR3 DNA reads TGCAGCGTGGGGGAACAGGGTGGACAGCCCCAGCATTTT. Its protein is CSVGEQGGQPQHF. Full variable domain (rest looked up from reference TRBV29-1 and TRBJ1-5): SAVISQKPSRDICQRGTSLTIQCQVDSQVTMMFWYRQQPGQSLTLIATANQGSEATYESGFVIDKFPISRPNLTFSTLTVSNMSPEDSSIYLCSVGEQGGQPQHFGDGTRLSIL.

The rearrangement uses TRBV19 and TRBJ1-6; the D gene is possibly TRBD1 (6 bases). CDR3 length: 15 amino acids. Trimming shortened V by 5 bases and J by 6 bases, and 14 bases separated the two germline ends. Germline assignment: CDR1 LNHDA and CDR2 SQIVND (reference sequence). CDR3 coding DNA: TGTGCCAGTAGTGTACAGGGAACCCTTAATTCACCCCTCCACTTT. Its protein is CASSVQGTLNSPLHF.